The present T cell receptor (beta chain) was sequenced within a study of T-cell memory formation after mild COVID-19. Study as a whole: Among the donors, TCR clusters were largely specific to each donor. General study points: Contracting clones from day 15 to 85 had balanced CD4/CD8; later expanders favoured CD4+.

Barcoded TCR alpha and TCR beta cDNA libraries with UMIs came from 5'RACE using constant-segment primers. MiXCR, applied by TCRdb to the 5' RACE reads, yields one record per CDR3 protein. The sample includes roughly 280,000 distinct CDR3 sequences, roughly 8.2% of them seen just once. This clonotype was picked up a small number of times. As yet, its antigen is unknown. The source of this sequence is a man aged 18 to 29 who had mild COVID-19 (a few samples of this study predate the infection). Cell type and time point are not known. Sequencing was performed on PBMCs or a T cell subset sorted from them (not recorded which).

The CDR3 protein is CASSYSRRVNTEAFF. DNA for the CDR3: TGTGCCAGCAGTTACTCAAGGAGAGTGAACACTGAAGCTTTCTTT. The chain carries TRBV6-5 and TRBJ1-1; D remains ambiguous. CDR1 is MNHEY, CDR2 SVGAGI, per germline. This CDR3 region has 15 residues. Trimming took 0 bases from V and 0 from J, leaving 8 bases between them.